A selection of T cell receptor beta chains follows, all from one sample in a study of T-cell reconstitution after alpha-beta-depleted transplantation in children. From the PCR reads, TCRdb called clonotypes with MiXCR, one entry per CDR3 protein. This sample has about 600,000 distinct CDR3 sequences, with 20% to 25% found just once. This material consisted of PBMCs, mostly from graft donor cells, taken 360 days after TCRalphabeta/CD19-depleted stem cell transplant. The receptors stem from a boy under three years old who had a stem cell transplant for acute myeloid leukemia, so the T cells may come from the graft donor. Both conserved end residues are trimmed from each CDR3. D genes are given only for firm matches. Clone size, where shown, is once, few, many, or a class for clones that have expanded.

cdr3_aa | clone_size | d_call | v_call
ASNLGGETDTQY | NA | TRBD1 | TRBV10-2
ASSYSQGDYGYT | NA | NA | TRBV6-5
ASSFAPYEQF | many | NA | TRBV12-3/TRBV12-4
ASSRLGFAF | NA | NA | TRBV18
AISESDTEAF | many | NA | TRBV10-3
ASSRRMGQDYEQY | many | TRBD1 | TRBV11-3
ASSYSTNYGYT | NA | NA | TRBV6-5
SARVTSGVYNEQF | NA | TRBD2 | TRBV20-1
SVEPLRGEETQY | many | NA | TRBV29-1
ASSESGLNTGELF | NA | NA | TRBV6-1
ASSFFDGTRANVLT | NA | NA | TRBV28
ASSEGTAISTDTQY | NA | TRBD1 | TRBV25-1
ASSRTARNEKLF | NA | NA | TRBV28
SARDQTRVITGELF | few | NA | TRBV20-1
ASSPWTGGYEQY | NA | TRBD2 | TRBV7-2
ASSTTGLGSYEQY | many | NA | TRBV5-1
ASSYGGQRGYT | NA | NA | TRBV6-5
ASRAGSGANVLT | many | TRBD2 | TRBV6-6
AISESSTEAF | many | NA | TRBV10-3
ASSQWGGSWEDTQY | NA | NA | TRBV4-3
ASSQVDRNEQF | many | NA | TRBV4-2
ASSLAGGHGDTQY | many | TRBD2 | TRBV5-1
ASSLGHPSDPNEKLF | many | NA | TRBV11-2
ASSQVSRDRSYEQY | few | TRBD1 | TRBV4-1
ASSSDYGGKGVETQY | few | TRBD2 | TRBV7-6
ASRVGGQGYEQY | NA | TRBD1 | TRBV12-3/TRBV12-4
SARGTDSKSYEQY | NA | NA | TRBV20-1
ASLGGPNTEAF | many | NA | TRBV7-9
SARAQGAYEQY | few | TRBD1 | TRBV20-1
ASRTTTQGTRSGELF | NA | NA | TRBV6-1
ASSLAGGFNQPQH | few | NA | TRBV7-9
SASSRAQETQY | many | NA | TRBV20-1
ATAGTRINEQF | NA | TRBD2 | TRBV24-1
ASSHRVSTDTQY | many | NA | TRBV6-5
ASSLRRGTYEQY | NA | NA | TRBV6-1
ASEIRTDTQY | few | NA | TRBV5-6
SAPRANEGYNEQF | NA | NA | TRBV20-1
SAQALAKNIQY | NA | NA | TRBV20-1
ASSLTGTQNIQY | NA | NA | TRBV7-9
SARTSRAYNEQF | many | TRBD2 | TRBV20-1
ASSLGAGQGGSYNEQF | NA | TRBD1 | TRBV11-2
ASSLQAGWRGETQY | few | TRBD2 | TRBV11-2
ASSRQSYEQY | NA | NA | TRBV11-2
ASTPPDRPQETQY | few | TRBD1 | TRBV27
ASSSDRIQETQY | NA | TRBD1 | TRBV25-1
ASSATQY | few | NA | TRBV2
ASMMGGGETQY | many | NA | TRBV12-3/TRBV12-4
ASSQGGGAGVKNIQY | NA | NA | TRBV4-2
ASSPPEGSGELF | few | NA | TRBV18
ASSPPLVPYNEQF | few | NA | TRBV7-6
ASSLAGSGETQY | many | NA | TRBV7-2
ASSFNGAGEQY | NA | NA | TRBV12-3/TRBV12-4
ASRPSGGATTGELF | NA | NA | TRBV5-6